A single sample is the source of the 7 T cell receptor beta chains below, sequenced in a study of cytomegalovirus exposure and HLA in healthy donors. Method: immunoSEQ multiplex PCR; TCRdb's copy keeps in-frame clones and lacks some. The sample comprises 150,000 to 160,000 clones, 70% to 90% of which are singletons, and under 25% rests with the top ten. Sequencing input: PBMCs. The receptors shown here come from a young man in good health and CMV-seropositive.

This chain links TRBV7-2 with TRBJ2-1; no clear D gene. Germline-derived CDR1 and CDR2 are SGHTA and FQGNSA. Deletions cut 4 bases from V and 8 bases from J, with 9 bases between. This CDR3 is 12 amino acids long. This CDR3 reads CASSSARYEQFF. The CDR3, as DNA: TGTGCCAGCAGCTCGGCTAGATATGAGCAGTTCTTC.

The sample holds one count of this clone. The chain links TRBV19 to TRBJ2-6; 12 positions match TRBD2. The V gene's germline CDR1 is LNHDA and CDR2 SQIVND (reference sequence). With V trimmed by 7 bases and J by 4 bases, 8 bases remained unmatched. CDR3 length: 17 residues. The CDR3 region is CASTILAGGSGANVLTF. For the CDR3, the DNA is TGTGCCAGTACCATACTAGCGGGGGGTTCCGGGGCCAACGTCCTGACTTTC.

The chain links TRBV2 to TRBJ2-3; tentatively, D is TRBD2 (6 bases). The germline CDR1 and CDR2 sequences are SNHLY and FYNNEI. V lost 7 bases to trimming and J lost 0 bases, with 14 bases between them. The CDR3 totals 15 residues. CDR3 DNA: TGTGCCAGCACCCCGCCCCGGGAGAGCACAGATACGCAGTATTTT. Its protein product is CASTPPRESTDTQYF.

The rearrangement links TRBV19 to TRBJ1-2; no reliable D call. V dropped 6 bases and J dropped 3 bases, with 17 bases sitting between them. The CDR3 has 15 residues. CDR1 LNHDA and CDR2 SQIVND come from the germline V gene (reference sequence). Here the CDR3 DNA reads TGTGCCAGTAGGAGTAGACGGGAGGGCGACTATGGCTACACCTTC. Residues: CASRSRREGDYGYTF. Full variable domain (remainder filled in from reference TRBV19 and TRBJ1-2): DGGITQSPKYLFRKEGQNVTLSCEQNLNHDAMYWYRQDPGQGLRLIYYSQIVNDFQKGDIAEGYSVSREKKESFPLTVTSAQKNPTAFYLCASRSRREGDYGYTFGSGTRLTVV.

This clone was picked up one time. The chain joins TRBV2 to TRBJ2-7; a possible D gene is TRBD2 (5 bases). Between the trimmed V and J ends, which lost 5 bases and 2 bases, there was a span of 19 bases. Germline lookup yields CDR1 SNHLY and CDR2 FYNNEI. The CDR3 has 16 amino acids. For the CDR3, the DNA is TGTGCCAGCAGTCAGACGGGCGGTACCGGGGCCTACGAGCAGTACTTC. Its protein product is CASSQTGGTGAYEQYF.

The chain links TRBV4-1 to TRBJ2-1; D may be TRBD2 (6 bases). The CDR3 extends over 12 amino acids. The germline V gene has CDR1 MGHRA and CDR2 YSYEKL. Trimming cost V 2 bases and J 10 bases, with 9 bases left between them. CDR3 DNA: TGCGCCAGCAGCCAACCTCTAGCGGAGCAGTTCTTC. Residues: CASSQPLAEQFF.

This clone was recorded a few times. Written as DNA, the CDR3 is TGCAGCGTGGACAGCAACTATGGCTACACCTTC. Protein sequence: CSVDSNYGYTF. The chain is built from TRBV29-1 and TRBJ1-2; the D gene is possibly TRBD1 (6 bases). The CDR3 is 11 residues long. V was shortened by 6 bases and J by 2 bases, with 7 bases between the two germline ends. Germline loops: CDR1 SQVTM, CDR2 ANQGSEA.